The subject of this entry is one T cell receptor (beta chain). The sample comes from a study of blood T cell repertoires in COVID-19. At the level of the study: COVID-19 samples from acute and convalescent phases originated in the United States, Italy and Spain. Sources were T cells, B-cell-depleted T cells, or PBMCs; the material itself was cDNA or gDNA.

Study processing details: The authors estimated nucleated cell counts from reference gene primer amplification. Generated by immunoSEQ multiplex PCR, the TCRdb table keeps only in-frame clones and is missing some. V, J and clone size are those of that table, while D and trimming were read from the DNA. Of about 120,000 clones in the sample, over 80% are singletons; the top ten hold roughly 30%. Germline V gene sequence: CDR1 LNHDA, CDR2 SQIVND (reference sequence). The V end was cut by 2 bases, the J end by 5 bases, with 12 bases between. The CDR3 totals 15 residues. This clonotype was obtained from a woman in her 70s with acute or convalescent COVID-19. Sample: peripheral blood. The rearrangement uses TRBV19 and TRBJ2-2, with D possibly being TRBD1 (6 bases). CDR3 amino acids: CASSISQGQTGELFF. The CDR3 nucleotides are TGTGCCAGTAGTATATCACAGGGCCAAACCGGGGAGCTGTTTTTT.